This T cell receptor (beta chain) was sequenced during a study of blood T cell repertoires in COVID-19. Study information: Spain, Italy and the United States supplied samples that represented acute and convalescent COVID-19.

As processed by the authors: Amplification with reference gene primers provided the estimates of nucleated cell counts. Sequencing was performed with immunoSEQ multiplex PCR; in TCRdb, only in-frame clones are kept and a portion is missing. D and trimming come from the DNA, and the V and J calls and clone size come from that table. This table holds under 250,000 clones, about nine tenths found once. V shed 1 base and J shed 6 bases, with 12 bases lying between them. There are 14 residues in the CDR3. Germline V gene sequence: CDR1 GTSNPN, CDR2 SVGIG (reference sequence). The receptor comes from a woman aged 25 to 45 with acute COVID-19. The sample comprised PBMCs or T cells enriched from blood (not recorded which). This rearrangement joins TRBV30 to TRBJ2-2; D remains ambiguous. DNA of the CDR3: TGTGCCTGGAGTGCCTCACTCTTATCCGGGGAGCTGTTTTTT. Its translation is CAWSASLLSGELFF.